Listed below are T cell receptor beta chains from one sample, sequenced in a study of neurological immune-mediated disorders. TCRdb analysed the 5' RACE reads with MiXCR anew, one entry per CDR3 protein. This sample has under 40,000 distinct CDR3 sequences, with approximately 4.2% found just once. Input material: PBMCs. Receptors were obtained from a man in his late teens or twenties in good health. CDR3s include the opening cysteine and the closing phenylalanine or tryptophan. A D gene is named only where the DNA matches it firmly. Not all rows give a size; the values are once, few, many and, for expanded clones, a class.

CDR3: CSASRTSGANEQFF; DNA: TGCAGTGCTTCCCGGACTAGCGGGGCCAATGAGCAGTTCTTC; size: many; J: TRBJ2-1; V: TRBV20-1; D: TRBD2
CDR3: CASSSGVGIYNSPLHF; DNA: TGCGCCAGCAGCTCAGGGGTCGGGATATATAATTCACCCCTCCACTTT; size: many; J: TRBJ1-6; V: TRBV5-1; D: -
CDR3: CASSQDTGDYQPQHF; DNA: TGCGCCAGCAGCCAAGATACAGGTGACTATCAGCCCCAGCATTTT; size: many; J: TRBJ1-5; V: TRBV4-1; D: -
CDR3: CASSQGRRERAEAFF; DNA: TGTGCCAGCAGCCAAGGGCGAAGGGAAAGGGCTGAAGCTTTCTTT; size: many; J: TRBJ1-1; V: TRBV3-1; D: -
CDR3: CASSLLAQTEAFF; DNA: TGCGCCAGCAGCTTATTGGCGCAGACTGAAGCTTTCTTT; size: many; J: TRBJ1-1; V: TRBV5-1; D: -
CDR3: CATRRYTAVAGELFF; DNA: TGTGCCACCAGGCGATACACAGCGGTCGCCGGGGAGCTGTTTTTT; size: -; J: TRBJ2-2; V: TRBV3-1; D: -
CDR3: CASSAGTGGDYGYTF; DNA: TGTGCCAGCAGTGCTGGGACAGGGGGGGACTATGGCTACACCTTC; size: many; J: TRBJ1-2; V: TRBV6-1; D: TRBD1
CDR3: CASSPPGLAGGLNEQFF; DNA: TGTGCCAGCAGCCCGCCGGGACTAGCGGGGGGCCTCAATGAGCAGTTCTTC; size: many; J: TRBJ2-1; V: TRBV7-2; D: TRBD2
CDR3: CASSLTYRDLGQPQHF; DNA: TGCGCCAGCAGCTTGACTTACAGGGATCTGGGTCAGCCCCAGCATTTT; size: many; J: TRBJ1-5; V: TRBV5-1; D: -
CDR3: CSAVQGFEGQPQHF; DNA: TGCAGTGCTGTACAGGGGTTCGAGGGTCAGCCCCAGCATTTT; size: many; J: TRBJ1-5; V: TRBV20-1; D: TRBD1
CDR3: CASSRTSGGAGNEQFF; DNA: TGTGCCAGCAGTAGGACTAGCGGGGGGGCAGGCAATGAGCAGTTCTTC; size: many; J: TRBJ2-1; V: TRBV6-1; D: TRBD2
CDR3: CASSESVSGGLRTQYF; DNA: TGCGCCAGCAGTGAGTCGGTCAGCGGGGGGCTCAGGACCCAGTACTTC; size: many; J: TRBJ2-5; V: TRBV10-1; D: TRBD2
CDR3: CASSLGPNNGAFF; DNA: TGTGCCAGCAGTTTAGGGCCGAACAATGGAGCTTTCTTT; size: -; J: TRBJ1-1; V: TRBV12-3/TRBV12-4; D: -
CDR3: CASSQGQGERAFF; DNA: TGCGCCAGCAGCCAAGGACAGGGAGAGCGAGCTTTCTTT; size: many; J: TRBJ1-1; V: TRBV5-1; D: TRBD1
CDR3: CASSYSRLTDTQYF; DNA: TGTGCCAGCAGTTACTCGAGGCTCACAGATACGCAGTATTTT; size: many; J: TRBJ2-3; V: TRBV6-6; D: -
CDR3: CASSRGGSRTEAFF; DNA: TGCGCCAGCAGCCGGGGGGGCAGTCGGACTGAAGCTTTCTTT; size: many; J: TRBJ1-1; V: TRBV5-1; D: -
CDR3: CASSQRYGYTF; DNA: TGTGCCAGCAGCCAACGCTATGGCTACACCTTC; size: many; J: TRBJ1-2; V: TRBV7-2; D: -
CDR3: CASSPSTGPEQYF; DNA: TGTGCCAGCAGCCCCTCGACAGGGCCCGAGCAGTACTTC; size: many; J: TRBJ2-7; V: TRBV7-9; D: TRBD1
CDR3: CASSFGQETQYF; DNA: TGCGCCAGCAGCTTTGGTCAAGAGACCCAGTACTTC; size: many; J: TRBJ2-5; V: TRBV5-1; D: -
CDR3: CSVGTEFYQPQHF; DNA: TGCAGCGTTGGGACAGAATTTTATCAGCCCCAGCATTTT; size: many; J: TRBJ1-5; V: TRBV29-1; D: -
CDR3: CASSYSRHSYGYTF; DNA: TGTGCCAGCAGTTACAGTAGACACTCCTATGGCTACACCTTC; size: many; J: TRBJ1-2; V: TRBV12-3/TRBV12-4; D: -
CDR3: CASREQGIRNIQYF; DNA: TGTGCCAGCAGAGAACAGGGTATTAGGAACATTCAGTACTTC; size: many; J: TRBJ2-4; V: TRBV2; D: -
CDR3: CSVSAGGTSWETQYF; DNA: TGCAGTGTCTCCGCCGGGGGCACGTCATGGGAGACCCAGTACTTC; size: many; J: TRBJ2-5; V: TRBV20-1; D: -